This section outlines one T cell receptor beta chain sequence together with its context. The entry originates in a study of T cell repertoires in cytomegalovirus infection. TCRdb re-called the reads with MiXCR, one entry per CDR3 protein. The table lists roughly 200,000 distinct CDR3 sequences, roughly a sixth of them singletons, with 25% in the top ten. This CDR3 contains 14 residues. In germline, CDR1 is KGHDR, CDR2 SFDVKD. The V gene lost 6 bases and the J gene lost 2 bases, with 11 bases spanning the gap. The receptor's source is a human donor in good health (CMV status not recorded). Some clones in this sample may be carry-over from other donors' samples. This chain joins TRBV24-1 and TRBJ2-3; D is unresolved. What was sequenced was CD8+ T cells from PBMCs. The CDR3 protein is CATSHGRNTDTQYF. The CDR3 coding sequence is TGTGCCACCAGTCACGGACGGAACACAGATACGCAGTATTTT.